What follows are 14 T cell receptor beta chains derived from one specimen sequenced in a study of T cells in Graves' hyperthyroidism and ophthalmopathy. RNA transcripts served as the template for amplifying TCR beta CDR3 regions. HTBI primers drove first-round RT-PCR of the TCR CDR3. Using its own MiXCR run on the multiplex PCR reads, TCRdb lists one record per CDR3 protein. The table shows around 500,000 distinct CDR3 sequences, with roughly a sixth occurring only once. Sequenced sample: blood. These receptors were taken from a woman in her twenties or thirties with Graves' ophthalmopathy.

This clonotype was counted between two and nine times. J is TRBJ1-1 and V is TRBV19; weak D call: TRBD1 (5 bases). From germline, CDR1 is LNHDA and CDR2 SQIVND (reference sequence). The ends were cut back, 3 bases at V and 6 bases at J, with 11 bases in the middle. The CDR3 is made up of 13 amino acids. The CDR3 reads CASSIEGFSEAFF. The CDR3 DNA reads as TGTGCCAGTAGTATTGAGGGGTTCTCTGAAGCTTTCTTT.

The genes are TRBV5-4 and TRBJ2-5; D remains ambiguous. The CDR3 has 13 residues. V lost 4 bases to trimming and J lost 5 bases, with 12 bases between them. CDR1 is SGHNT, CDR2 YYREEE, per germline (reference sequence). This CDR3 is CASSLEYTETQYF. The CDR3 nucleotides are TGTGCCAGCAGCCTAGAATACACGGAGACCCAGTACTTC.

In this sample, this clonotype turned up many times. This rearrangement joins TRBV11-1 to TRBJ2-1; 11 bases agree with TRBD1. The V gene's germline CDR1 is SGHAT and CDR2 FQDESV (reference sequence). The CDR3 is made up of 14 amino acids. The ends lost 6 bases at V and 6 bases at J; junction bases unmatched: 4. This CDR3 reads CASSSDRGLNEQFF. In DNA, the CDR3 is TGTGCCAGCAGTTCGGACAGGGGGCTCAATGAGCAGTTCTTC.

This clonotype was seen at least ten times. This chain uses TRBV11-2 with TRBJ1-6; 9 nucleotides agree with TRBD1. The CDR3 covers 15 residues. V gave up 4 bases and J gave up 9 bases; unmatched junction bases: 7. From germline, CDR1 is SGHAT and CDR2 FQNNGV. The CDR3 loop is CASSSSGTGISPLHF. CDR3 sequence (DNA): TGTGCCAGCAGCTCGTCCGGGACAGGGATTTCACCCCTCCACTTT.

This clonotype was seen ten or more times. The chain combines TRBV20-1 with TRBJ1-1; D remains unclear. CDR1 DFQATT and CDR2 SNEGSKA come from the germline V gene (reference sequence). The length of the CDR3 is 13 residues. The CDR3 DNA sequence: TGCAGCTGCTTTGGGCCATCGAACACTGAAGCTTTCTTT. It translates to CSCFGPSNTEAFF.

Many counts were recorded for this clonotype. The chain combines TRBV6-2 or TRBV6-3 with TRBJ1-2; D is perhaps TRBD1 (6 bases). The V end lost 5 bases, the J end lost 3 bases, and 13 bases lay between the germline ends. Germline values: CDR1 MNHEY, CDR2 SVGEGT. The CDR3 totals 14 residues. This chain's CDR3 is CASSSGQTYYGYTF. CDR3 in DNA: TGTGCCAGCAGTAGCGGACAGACCTACTATGGCTACACCTTC.

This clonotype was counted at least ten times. CDR3 bases: TGCAGTGCTAGAGTAGGGCCCGAGCAGTACTTC. Its protein is CSARVGPEQYF. This sequence joins TRBV20-1 and TRBJ2-7; D uncertain. V was shortened by 1 base and J by 6 bases, with 7 bases between the two germline ends. Germline-derived CDR1 and CDR2 are DFQATT and SNEGSKA (reference sequence). The CDR3 has 11 amino acids.

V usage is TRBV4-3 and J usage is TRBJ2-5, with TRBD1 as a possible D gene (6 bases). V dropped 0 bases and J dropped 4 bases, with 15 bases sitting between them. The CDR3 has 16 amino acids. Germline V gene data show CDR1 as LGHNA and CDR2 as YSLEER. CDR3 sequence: CASSQEFAGGSETQYF. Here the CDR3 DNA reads TGCGCCAGCAGCCAAGAGTTCGCTGGGGGCTCAGAGACCCAGTACTTC.

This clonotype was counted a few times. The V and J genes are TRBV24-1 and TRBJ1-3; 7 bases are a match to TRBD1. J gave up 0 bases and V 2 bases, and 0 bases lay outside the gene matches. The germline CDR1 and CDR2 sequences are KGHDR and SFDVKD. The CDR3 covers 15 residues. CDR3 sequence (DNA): TGTGCCACCAGTGATTCAGGGGGCTCTGGAAACACCATATATTTT. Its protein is CATSDSGGSGNTIYF.

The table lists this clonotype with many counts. The CDR3 sequence: CASSYPIDRGGVIIQYF. The CDR3 DNA sequence: TGTGCCAGCAGCTATCCCATCGACAGGGGGGGAGTTATCATTCAGTACTTC. The rearrangement uses TRBV6-2 or TRBV6-3 and TRBJ2-4; 9 bases are a match to TRBD1. Germline lookup yields CDR1 MNHEY and CDR2 SVGEGT. V was pared by 6 bases and J by 9 bases, with 18 bases of the junction left unmatched. This CDR3 is built from 17 residues.

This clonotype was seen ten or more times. This chain's CDR3 is CASSQHGGGVYNEQFF. CDR3 coding DNA: TGTGCCAGCAGCCAACATGGCGGGGGGGTATACAATGAGCAGTTCTTC. This rearrangement joins TRBV7-2 to TRBJ2-1, with 9 nucleotides matching TRBD2. Germline V gene lookup returns CDR1 SGHTA and CDR2 FQGNSA. Trimming cost V 5 bases and J 4 bases; bases outside gene matches: 9. The CDR3 runs to 16 residues.

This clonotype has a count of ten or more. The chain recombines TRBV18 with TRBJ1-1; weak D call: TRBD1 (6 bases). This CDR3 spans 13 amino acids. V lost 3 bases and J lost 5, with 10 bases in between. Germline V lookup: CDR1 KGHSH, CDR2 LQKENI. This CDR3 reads CASSPERGTEAFF. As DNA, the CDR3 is TGTGCCAGCTCACCGGAAAGGGGGACTGAAGCTTTCTTT.

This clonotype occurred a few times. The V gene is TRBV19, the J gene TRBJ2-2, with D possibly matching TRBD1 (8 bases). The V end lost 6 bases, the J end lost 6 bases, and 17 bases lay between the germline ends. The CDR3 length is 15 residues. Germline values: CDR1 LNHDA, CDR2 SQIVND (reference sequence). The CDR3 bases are TGTGCCAGTAGCCAAACAGGGGGGGCGGCCGGGGAGCTGTTTTTT. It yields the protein CASSQTGGAAGELFF.

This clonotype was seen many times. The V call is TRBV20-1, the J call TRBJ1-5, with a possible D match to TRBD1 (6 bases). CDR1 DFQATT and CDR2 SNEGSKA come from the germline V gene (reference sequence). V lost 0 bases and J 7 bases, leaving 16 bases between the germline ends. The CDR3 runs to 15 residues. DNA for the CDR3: TGCAGTGCTAGAGATTTCGGGGCCACAGGGCAGCCCCAGCATTTT. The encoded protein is CSARDFGATGQPQHF.